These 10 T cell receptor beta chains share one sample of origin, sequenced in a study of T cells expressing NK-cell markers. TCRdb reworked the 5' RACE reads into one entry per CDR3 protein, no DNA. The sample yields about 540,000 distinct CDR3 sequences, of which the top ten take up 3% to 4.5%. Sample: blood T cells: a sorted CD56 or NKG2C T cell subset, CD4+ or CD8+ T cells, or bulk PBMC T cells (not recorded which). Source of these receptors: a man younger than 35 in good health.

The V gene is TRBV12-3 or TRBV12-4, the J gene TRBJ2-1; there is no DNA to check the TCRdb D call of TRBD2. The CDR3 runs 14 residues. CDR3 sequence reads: CASSSLGEGLRRFF.

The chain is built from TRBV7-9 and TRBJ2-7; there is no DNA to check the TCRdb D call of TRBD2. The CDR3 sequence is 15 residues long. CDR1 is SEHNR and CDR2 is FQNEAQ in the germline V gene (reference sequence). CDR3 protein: CASSPRLAGPYEQYF.

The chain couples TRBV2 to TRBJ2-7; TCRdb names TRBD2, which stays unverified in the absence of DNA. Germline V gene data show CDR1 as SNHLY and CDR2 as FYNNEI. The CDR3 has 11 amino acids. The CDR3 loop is CASRGLARQYF.

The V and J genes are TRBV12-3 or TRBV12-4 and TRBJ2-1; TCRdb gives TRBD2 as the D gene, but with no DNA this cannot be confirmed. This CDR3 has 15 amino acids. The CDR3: CASSPSGGRRNEQFF.

The CDR3 spells CATSRDHPTGGPDNEQFF. The chain recombines TRBV15 with TRBJ2-1. The CDR3 length is 18 residues. Germline loops: CDR1 LNHNV, CDR2 YYDKDF (reference sequence).

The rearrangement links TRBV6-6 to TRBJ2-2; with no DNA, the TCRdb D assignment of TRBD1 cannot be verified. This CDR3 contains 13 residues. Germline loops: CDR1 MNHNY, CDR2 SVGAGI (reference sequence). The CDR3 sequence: CASSRDNSGELFF.

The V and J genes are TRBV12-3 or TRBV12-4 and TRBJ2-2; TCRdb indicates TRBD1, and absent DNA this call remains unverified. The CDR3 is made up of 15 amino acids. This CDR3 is CASSRPTGSIGELFF.

CDR3 loop: CASSWGRTVEQFF. V and J are TRBV5-1 and TRBJ2-1; TCRdb's D gene call, TRBD1, goes unchecked for lack of DNA. CDR1 and CDR2 (germline): SGHRS, YFSETQ. CDR3 size: 13 residues.

CDR3 protein: CSAQTGNQPQHF. V and J are TRBV20-1 and TRBJ1-5; TCRdb designates TRBD1, a call that cannot be tested without DNA. The CDR3 length is 12 residues. Looked up from germline, CDR1 is DFQATT and CDR2 is SNEGSKA (reference sequence).

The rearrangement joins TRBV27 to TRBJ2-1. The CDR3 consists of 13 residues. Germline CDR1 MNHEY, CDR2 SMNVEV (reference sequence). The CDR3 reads CASSLVRLNEQFF.